The present entry profiles one T cell receptor (beta chain) with its context. There are many counts of this clonotype. Its antigen specificity is not known. Base qualities are not provided; no much larger clone lies one nucleotide away. Sequenced on an Illumina NovaSeq 6000. TCR cDNA was synthesized by 5'RACE template switching, through which a universal primer site and unique molecular identifiers were introduced. Priming for cDNA synthesis came from both the TCR alpha and TCR beta constant segments. Libraries were amplified in two PCR steps, with sample barcodes and sequencing adapters added in the second step. Libraries were sequenced on Illumina HiSeq 2500 (2x100 bp) or NovaSeq (2x150 bp). In the authors' own workflow: Demultiplexing of reads and collapsing into UMI consensus sequences were performed with MIGEC, and V(D)J alignment was carried out with MiXCR. Vaccine-responding clonotypes were identified with edgeR using replicate PBMC samples, with FDR below 0.01 and a log2 fold change above 5 up to day 15 being required. CD4 or CD8 identity was assigned to each bulk clonotype according to whether the clonotype was present at higher abundance in the sequenced CD4 repertoire or the sequenced CD8 repertoire. TCRdb cleaned the public reads at Q25 with fastp, built clones with MiXCR and kept in-frame beta chains. Merged by CDR3 protein, the rows form single entries marked with the most common genes and DNA. The V and J calls were determined by TCRdb, not by the authors. Here the sample has about 320,000 distinct CDR3 sequences; 3.5% to 4.5% occur a single time. The leading ten clones occupy around 19% of the sample.

The data were obtained in a study of T cells after yellow fever vaccination (dated by TCRdb to about 2019). Looking at the study overall: Libraries from fractions with low cell numbers were prepared with the SMART-Seq v4 Ultra Low Input RNA kit. To follow T-cell clones before and after both primary and booster YFV17D yellow fever vaccination, bulk TCR alpha and beta repertoires underwent longitudinal sequencing. Two healthy male donors, one aged 18 to 30 and one aged 30 to 40 years, were included in the cohort. Blood was collected at multiple timepoints before and after primary and secondary immunization, and bulk PBMC replicates and cell subsets were isolated.

The paper's findings and limits, for the study overall: A small fraction of clonotypes appeared in both the CD4 and CD8 compartments, likely as a result of convergent recombination. After the booster, most of the clones that had expanded following primary vaccination were detected again (almost 98% of CD4 and 80% to 90% of CD8), which suggests that memory was broadly maintained. The study included only a couple of donors, which limits how far the findings can be generalized. The secondary T-cell response was weaker than the primary response but faster, peaking on day 5 instead of day 15. Computational filtering was needed because FACS-sorted repertoires could contain abundant contaminating clonotypes from the bulk population.

The germline V gene (reference sequence) provides CDR1 MNHEY and CDR2 SMNVEV. V is cut back by 3 bases and J by 8 bases, with 5 bases in the junction unmatched. The CDR3 covers 13 residues, taking in both the cysteine and the phenylalanine. Solely the CDR3 DNA is kept, with 39 bases framed from the first base. Explained via the paper, the treatment or condition label denotes: live attenuated yellow fever vaccine strain. At each blood-draw timepoint, two biological replicates of bulk PBMCs were obtained. A standard Ficoll-Paque protocol was used to isolate PBMCs from peripheral blood. TriZol was used to extract RNA from bulk PBMCs, from CD4 and CD8 fractions, and from dextramer-positive and dextramer-negative fractions.

This chain is built from TRBV27 and TRBJ1-2; 8 bases in between match TRBD1. The source of this sequence is a man younger than 35 who received the YFV17D yellow fever vaccine. Sample: PBMCs, taken 15 days after the yellow fever booster vaccination. The DNA sequence is as follows: TGTGCCAGCAGTTTGGGGACAGGTCAAGGCTACACCTTC. Translated, it gives CASSLGTGQGYTF.